The clone carrying this T cell receptor (beta chain) was seen a handful of times. The data are from a study of response to subunit inactivated influenza vaccine. TCRdb independently ran MiXCR on the RT-PCR reads; one entry per CDR3 protein. The sample shows about 780,000 distinct CDR3 sequences, approximately 17% of them seen only once. After removal of 4 bases from V and 15 bases from J, the junction contained 5 bases not matched to a gene. The CDR3 has 12 residues. Germline CDR1 is SQVTM and CDR2 is ANQGSEA. This sequence originates from a man in his fifties or sixties who received an inactivated influenza vaccine. Sequencing was performed on PBMCs from blood, taken 4 to 6 days after vaccination. The rearrangement links TRBV29-1 to TRBJ2-1; TRBD2 aligns across 14 bases. The CDR3 reads CSVGLAGGGRFF. The CDR3 DNA is TGCAGCGTTGGACTAGCGGGGGGGGGGCGGTTCTTC.